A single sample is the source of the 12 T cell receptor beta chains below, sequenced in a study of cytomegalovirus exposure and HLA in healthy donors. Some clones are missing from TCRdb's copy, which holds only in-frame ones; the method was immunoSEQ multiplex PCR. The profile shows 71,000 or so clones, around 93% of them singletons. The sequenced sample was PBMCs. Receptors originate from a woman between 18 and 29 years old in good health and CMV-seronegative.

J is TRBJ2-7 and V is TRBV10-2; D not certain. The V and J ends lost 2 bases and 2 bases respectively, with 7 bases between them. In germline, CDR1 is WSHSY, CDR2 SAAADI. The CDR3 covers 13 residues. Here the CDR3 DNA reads TGCGCCAGCAGTGAGAGACTGGCCTACGAGCAGTACTTC. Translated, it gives CASSERLAYEQYF.

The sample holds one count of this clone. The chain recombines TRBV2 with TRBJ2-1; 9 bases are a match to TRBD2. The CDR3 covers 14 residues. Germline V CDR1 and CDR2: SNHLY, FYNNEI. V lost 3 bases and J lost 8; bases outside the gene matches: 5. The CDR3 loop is CASSEREGRYEQFF. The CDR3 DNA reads TGTGCCAGCAGTGAGCGGGAGGGCCGGTATGAGCAGTTCTTC.

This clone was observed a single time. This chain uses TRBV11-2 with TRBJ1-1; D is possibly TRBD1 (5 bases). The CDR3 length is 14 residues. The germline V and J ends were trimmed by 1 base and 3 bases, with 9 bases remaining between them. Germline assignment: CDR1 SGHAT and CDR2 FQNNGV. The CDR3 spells CASSLVRGDTEAFF. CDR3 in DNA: TGTGCCAGCAGCTTAGTGCGGGGGGACACTGAAGCTTTCTTT.

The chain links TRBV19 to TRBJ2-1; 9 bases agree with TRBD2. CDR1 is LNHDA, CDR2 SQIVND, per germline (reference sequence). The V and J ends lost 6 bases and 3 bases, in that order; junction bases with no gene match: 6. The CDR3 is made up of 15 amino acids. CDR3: CASRISGSYYNEQFF. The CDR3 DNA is TGTGCCAGTAGAATTAGCGGGAGCTACTACAATGAGCAGTTCTTC.

This chain's CDR3 is CASSDAPSLSGSKIEQFF. The CDR3 nucleotides are TGTGCCAGCAGTGACGCACCTTCCCTTAGCGGGAGTAAGATTGAGCAGTTCTTC. The V gene is TRBV6-4, the J gene TRBJ2-1; 9 bases line up with TRBD2. CDR3 length equals 18 residues. Per the germline V gene, CDR1 is MRHNA and CDR2 is SNTAGT. V dropped 2 bases and J dropped 9; count of bases not matched to a gene: 17.

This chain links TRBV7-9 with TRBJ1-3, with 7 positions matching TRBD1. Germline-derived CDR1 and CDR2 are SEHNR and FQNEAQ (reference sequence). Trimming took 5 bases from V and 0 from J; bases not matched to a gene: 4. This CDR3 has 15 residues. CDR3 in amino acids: CASSQGQSSGNTIYF. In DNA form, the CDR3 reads TGTGCCAGCAGCCAGGGACAGAGCTCTGGAAACACCATATATTTT.

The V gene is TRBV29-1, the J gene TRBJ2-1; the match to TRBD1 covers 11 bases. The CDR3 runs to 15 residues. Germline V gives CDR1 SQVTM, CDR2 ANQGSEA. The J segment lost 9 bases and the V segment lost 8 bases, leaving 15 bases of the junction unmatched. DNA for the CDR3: TGCAGCTTAATTGCGGTGGACAGGGGGCCAGGTGAGCAGTTCTTC. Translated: CSLIAVDRGPGEQFF.

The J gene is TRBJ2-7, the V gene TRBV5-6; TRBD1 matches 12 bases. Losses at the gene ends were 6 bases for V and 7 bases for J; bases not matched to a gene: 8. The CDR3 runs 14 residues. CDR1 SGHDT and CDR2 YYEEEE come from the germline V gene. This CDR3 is CASNPGQGAREQYF. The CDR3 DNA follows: TGTGCCAGCAACCCGGGACAGGGGGCGCGGGAGCAGTACTTC.

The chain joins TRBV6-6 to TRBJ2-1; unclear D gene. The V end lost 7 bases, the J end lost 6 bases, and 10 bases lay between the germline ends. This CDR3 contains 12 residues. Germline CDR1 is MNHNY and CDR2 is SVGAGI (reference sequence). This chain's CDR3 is CASNIPTNEQFF. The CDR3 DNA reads TGTGCCAGCAACATCCCAACCAATGAGCAGTTCTTC.

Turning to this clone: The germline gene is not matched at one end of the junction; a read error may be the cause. The CDR3 here is CSARDMSGGLF. The DNA of the CDR3 is TGCAGTGCTAGAGATATGAGCGGGGGACTCTTC. The chain uses TRBV20-1 and TRBJ2-7; TRBD2 matches at 8 bases. The CDR3 has 11 amino acids. Germline assignment: CDR1 DFQATT and CDR2 SNEGSKA (reference sequence).

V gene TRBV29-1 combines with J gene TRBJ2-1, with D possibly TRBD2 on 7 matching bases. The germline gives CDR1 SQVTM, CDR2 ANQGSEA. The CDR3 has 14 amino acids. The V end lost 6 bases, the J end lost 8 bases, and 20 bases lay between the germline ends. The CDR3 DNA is TGCAGCGTGCAACAAGGGGGGGCCGGACATGAGCAGTTCTTC. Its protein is CSVQQGGAGHEQFF.

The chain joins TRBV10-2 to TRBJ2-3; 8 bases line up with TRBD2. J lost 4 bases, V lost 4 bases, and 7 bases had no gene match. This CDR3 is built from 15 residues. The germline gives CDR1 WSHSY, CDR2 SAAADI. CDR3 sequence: CASSGGSGKPDTQYF. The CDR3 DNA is TGCGCCAGCAGTGGTGGTAGCGGGAAACCAGATACGCAGTATTTT.